This T cell receptor (beta chain) was documented in a study of blood T cell repertoires in COVID-19. Study summary: PBMCs, B-cell-depleted T cells, or T cells provided the cDNA or gDNA that made up the material.

In the original workflow: Cell counts per sample came from amplifying reference gene primers. The method was immunoSEQ multiplex PCR; TCRdb's version includes in-frame clones alone and lacks a portion of them. Clone size and V and J calls were adopted from that table, with D and trimming inferred from the DNA. The table records roughly 260,000 clones, roughly nine tenths of them present only once. The CDR3 totals 14 residues. Germline-derived CDR1 and CDR2 are SGHVS and FNYEAQ. The trim removed 7 bases at V and 5 bases at J, leaving 8 bases unmatched. This chain joins TRBV7-6 and TRBJ2-5; 9 bases align to TRBD2. Input material: peripheral blood. This sequence was found in a middle-aged man who had recovered from COVID-19. CDR3: CASTNAGGPETQYF. As DNA, the CDR3 is TGTGCCAGCACCAACGCGGGAGGGCCCGAGACCCAGTACTTC. The whole variable domain, remainder taken from reference TRBV7-6 and TRBJ2-5, is GAGVSQSPRYKVTKRGQDVALRCDPISGHVSLYWYRQALGQGPEFLTYFNYEAQQDKSGLPNDRFSAERPEGSISTLTIQRTEQRDSAMYRCASTNAGGPETQYFGPGTRLLVL.